This is a list of T cell receptor beta chains from one sample in a study of shared clonotypes between healthy human individuals. Sequenced by immunoSEQ multiplex PCR; TCRdb stores in-frame clones only, minus some. The table shows millions of clones, with over 85% occurring only once. The specimen was naive CD4+ T cells sorted from blood. These receptor sequences come from a man younger than 35 in good health. CDR3s include the opening cysteine and the closing phenylalanine or tryptophan. The D gene is left open where the match is weak. For some rows the clone size is stated as once, few or many, or as a class when expanded; others skip it.

clone_size,cdr3_length,d_call,j_call,v_call,cdr3_aa,cdr3_nt
NA,14,NA,TRBJ1-4,TRBV19,CASTDTGSREKLFF,TGTGCCAGTACCGATACAGGGAGTCGGGAAAAACTGTTTTTT
NA,15,NA,TRBJ1-3,TRBV2,CASTLQEGSGNTIYF,TGTGCCAGCACCTTACAGGAGGGGTCTGGAAACACCATATATTTT
NA,14,TRBD1,TRBJ1-6,TRBV5-4,CASSLTGGSSPLHF,TGTGCCAGCAGCCTGACAGGGGGGAGTTCACCCCTCCACTTT
NA,15,NA,TRBJ2-7,TRBV15,CATSRDLAGDGEQYF,TGTGCCACCAGCAGAGATCTGGCAGGGGATGGTGAGCAGTACTTC
NA,14,NA,TRBJ2-7,TRBV19,CASSRAGEGYEQYF,TGTGCCAGTAGCCGGGCAGGGGAGGGGTACGAGCAGTACTTC
NA,10,NA,TRBJ1-2,TRBV19,CANRVQGYTF,TGTGCCAACAGGGTACAGGGCTACACCTTC
NA,16,NA,TRBJ1-6,TRBV19,CASSMGPQLFYSPLHF,TGTGCCAGTAGTATGGGGCCCCAGCTCTTCTATTCACCCCTCCACTTT
NA,14,NA,TRBJ1-6,TRBV19,CASASGVLKSPLHF,TGTGCCAGTGCTAGTGGGGTACTCAAATCACCCCTCCACTTT
NA,15,NA,TRBJ2-2,TRBV28,CASRENRVLGGELFF,TGTGCCAGCAGAGAAAACAGGGTCCTAGGCGGGGAGCTGTTTTTT
NA,13,NA,TRBJ1-1,TRBV29-1,CSVAQGGNTEAFF,TGCAGCGTTGCCCAGGGAGGGAACACTGAAGCTTTCTTT
NA,13,NA,TRBJ2-3,TRBV30,CAWSHGFMDTQYF,TGTGCCTGGAGTCACGGGTTCATGGATACGCAGTATTTT
NA,13,NA,TRBJ2-2,TRBV2,CASKTRNTGELFF,TGTGCCAGCAAGACACGGAACACCGGGGAGCTGTTTTTT
NA,15,NA,TRBJ1-6,TRBV6-5,CASRADRTVGSPLHF,TGTGCCAGCAGAGCTGACAGGACTGTCGGTTCACCCCTCCACTTT
NA,17,NA,TRBJ1-2,TRBV19,CASSILPGRRANYGYTF,TGTGCCAGTAGTATCCTTCCCGGCCGGCGAGCTAACTATGGCTACACCTTC
NA,14,TRBD1,TRBJ1-1,TRBV6-1,CASSDRDREAEAFF,TGTGCCAGCAGTGATAGGGACAGGGAGGCTGAAGCTTTCTTT
NA,14,NA,TRBJ1-1,TRBV5-1,CASSGEGVNTEAFF,TGCGCCAGCAGCGGGGAGGGAGTGAACACTGAAGCTTTCTTT
NA,13,TRBD2,TRBJ2-1,TRBV10-3,CAIKTSGNNEQFF,TGTGCCATCAAGACTAGCGGGAACAATGAGCAGTTCTTC
NA,15,NA,TRBJ2-2,TRBV5-1,CASSPRAGNTGELFF,TGCGCCAGCAGCCCTAGGGCAGGGAACACCGGGGAGCTGTTTTTT
NA,15,NA,TRBJ2-1,TRBV14,CASSRIPDYLNEQFF,TGTGCCAGCAGCCGTATCCCCGATTATCTCAATGAGCAGTTCTTC
NA,15,TRBD1,TRBJ2-7,TRBV5-6,CASSTLGQGTYEQYF,TGTGCCAGCAGCACACTGGGACAGGGAACCTACGAGCAGTACTTC
NA,14,NA,TRBJ2-1,TRBV10-3,CAIMTGDDYNEQFF,TGTGCCATCATGACGGGGGACGACTACAATGAGCAGTTCTTC
NA,13,NA,TRBJ1-1,TRBV29-1,CSVEDNRDKEAFF,TGCAGCGTTGAAGATAACAGGGACAAAGAAGCTTTCTTT
once,13,NA,TRBJ1-2,TRBV6-5,CASSSSSNYGYTF,TGTGCCAGCAGTTCCAGTTCGAACTATGGCTACACCTTC
few,13,TRBD2,TRBJ2-5,TRBV10-3,CAITAGVGETQYF,TGTGCCATCACGGCGGGAGTAGGGGAGACCCAGTACTTC
NA,18,TRBD2,TRBJ2-5,TRBV6-1,CASSESLAGGPRVETQYF,TGTGCCAGCAGTGAATCGCTAGCGGGGGGGCCCAGGGTAGAGACCCAGTACTTC
NA,16,TRBD2,TRBJ2-7,TRBV5-1,CASSSEVGGAVYEQYF,TGCGCCAGCAGCTCGGAGGTCGGGGGGGCCGTCTACGAGCAGTACTTC
NA,14,NA,TRBJ2-5,TRBV6-6,CASSYRRYQETQYF,TGTGCCAGCAGTTACCGGAGGTACCAAGAGACCCAGTACTTC
NA,15,NA,TRBJ1-1,TRBV25-1,CASRGIGGMNTEAFF,TGTGCCAGCAGAGGAATCGGGGGCATGAACACTGAAGCTTTCTTT
NA,16,NA,TRBJ2-7,TRBV6-5,CASSYDVGEPSYEQYF,TGTGCCAGCAGTTACGACGTCGGGGAACCCTCCTACGAGCAGTACTTC
NA,18,TRBD2,TRBJ2-7,TRBV6-1,CASSEASSGRSAPYEQYF,TGTGCCAGCAGTGAAGCGTCTAGCGGGAGGAGTGCCCCCTACGAGCAGTACTTC
NA,14,NA,TRBJ2-2,TRBV4-3,CASSQGPATGELFF,TGCGCCAGCAGCCAAGGGCCGGCCACCGGGGAGCTGTTTTTT
NA,18,NA,TRBJ2-7,TRBV5-6,CASSLRPTWAGPGYEQYF,TGTGCCAGCAGCTTACGTCCTACCTGGGCGGGCCCTGGATACGAGCAGTACTTC
NA,15,TRBD1,TRBJ1-4,TRBV15,CATSRLDRDNEKLFF,TGTGCCACCAGCAGACTCGACAGGGATAATGAAAAACTGTTTTTT
NA,16,NA,TRBJ2-7,TRBV10-2,CASSDPEGGGGYEQYF,TGCGCCAGCAGTGACCCGGAGGGGGGGGGTGGCTACGAGCAGTACTTC
NA,11,NA,TRBJ2-1,TRBV6-5,CASSYSNEQFF,TGTGCCAGCAGTTACTCGAATGAGCAGTTCTTC
once,15,NA,TRBJ1-3,TRBV18,CASSLESGYGNTIYF,TGTGCCAGCTCCCTCGAAAGTGGTTACGGAAACACCATATATTTT
NA,14,NA,TRBJ2-7,TRBV10-3,CAIRSDSYSYEQYF,TGTGCCATCAGATCGGACAGCTACTCCTACGAGCAGTACTTC
NA,15,NA,TRBJ2-5,TRBV5-1,CASSLGTPGPETQYF,TGCGCCAGCAGCTTGGGAACACCGGGACCAGAGACCCAGTACTTC
few,14,TRBD1,TRBJ1-1,TRBV6-5,CASKGTGANTEAFF,TGTGCCAGCAAGGGGACAGGGGCGAACACTGAAGCTTTCTTT
NA,13,NA,TRBJ2-7,TRBV19,CASRAAGHYEQYF,TGTGCCAGTAGGGCCGCAGGGCACTACGAGCAGTACTTC
NA,14,NA,TRBJ2-7,TRBV5-1,CASSFEANSYEQYF,TGCGCCAGCAGCTTTGAGGCCAACTCCTACGAGCAGTACTTC
NA,12,NA,TRBJ2-5,TRBV2,CASSELRETQYF,TGTGCCAGCAGTGAACTTAGAGAGACCCAGTACTTC